The sequence of this T cell receptor beta chain was determined in a study of cytomegalovirus exposure and HLA in healthy donors. Findings and caveats of the study: A later analysis found most CMV-associated TCR beta chains apparently HLA-restricted. In a later analysis, TCR beta V- and J-gene trimming was associated with a missense DCLRE1C variant.

The PCR was carried out with 60 Vbeta primers and 13 Jbeta primers. This table comes from immunoSEQ multiplex PCR, and its TCRdb copy is limited to in-frame clones, with some not included. The data contain around 140,000 clones, roughly 74% of them singletons. In the case of this clone: What it recognizes is unknown.

CDR3 length: 14 residues. Deletions cut 6 bases from V and 7 bases from J, with 13 bases between. The V gene's germline CDR1 is MNHEY and CDR2 SVGAGI. The receptor's source is a woman under 30 in good health and CMV-seropositive. The chain is built from TRBV6-5 and TRBJ1-6; TRBD1 might be the D (5 bases). The specimen was PBMCs. The CDR3 DNA sequence: TGTGCCAGCAGAGACGACAGTATAAATTCACCCCTCCACTTT. This encodes CASRDDSINSPLHF.